This paragraph covers one TCR beta chain sequence. Trimming took 4 bases from V and 7 from J, leaving 22 bases between them. Germline CDR1 and CDR2: SGHDT and YYEEEE. There are 16 residues in the CDR3. The data were obtained in a study of T cell changes during pregnancy in multiple sclerosis. The data were produced by immunoSEQ multiplex PCR, yet TCRdb's version contains in-frame clones alone and is incomplete. The table lists about 70,000 clones, 90% to 95% of them singletons. This sequence was found in a female donor with multiple sclerosis, enrolled in a pregnancy study. Material: peripheral blood, obtained in the third trimester of pregnancy. The J gene is TRBJ2-3, the V gene TRBV5-6; tentative D call: TRBD1 (6 bases). CDR3 residues: CASSVVNQGYTNTQYF. The CDR3 nucleotides are TGTGCCAGCAGCGTAGTAAATCAGGGGTACACGAATACGCAGTATTTT.